The 4 T cell receptor beta chains presented below share a single source sample, sequenced in a study of cytomegalovirus exposure and HLA in healthy donors. TCRdb keeps only in-frame clones here, not all; method: immunoSEQ multiplex PCR. Seen here are about 120,000 clones, approximately 87% observed once, and the top ten hold around 6%. The material sequenced was PBMCs. Every receptor here comes from a young woman in good health and CMV-seropositive.

The CDR3, as DNA: TGCGCCAGCAGCTTCCCCCAGGGAGGTGGCTACGAGCAGTACTTC. Protein: CASSFPQGGGYEQYF. This chain connects TRBV5-1 to TRBJ2-7; D might be TRBD2 (6 bases). The V end was cut by 2 bases, the J end by 3 bases, with 15 bases between. CDR3 length: 15 residues. Germline assignment: CDR1 SGHRS and CDR2 YFSETQ.

The rearrangement links TRBV9 to TRBJ1-2, with D unresolved. The CDR3 spans 13 residues. The germline V gene encodes CDR1 SGDLS and CDR2 YYNGEE. V was cut by 3 bases and J by 3 bases, with 9 bases left in between. The CDR3 sequence: CASSDDGYYGYTF. The CDR3 bases are TGTGCCAGCAGCGACGACGGGTACTATGGCTACACCTTC. Full variable domain (rest looked up from reference TRBV9 and TRBJ1-2): DSGVTQTPKHLITATGQRVTLRCSPRSGDLSVYWYQQSLDQGLQFLIQYYNGEERAKGNILERFSAQQFPDLHSELNLSSLELGDSALYFCASSDDGYYGYTFGSGTRLTVV.

This clone was seen just once. The chain is built from TRBV5-6 and TRBJ1-2; 12 positions match TRBD1. This CDR3 is 14 amino acids long. The germline gives CDR1 SGHDT, CDR2 YYEEEE. J gave up 4 bases and V 3 bases, and 1 base lay outside the gene matches. The CDR3 bases are TGTGCCAGCAGCTGGGACAGGGGGCTCTATGGCTACACCTTC. It specifies CASSWDRGLYGYTF.

CDR3 DNA sequence: TGTGCCAGCAGTGAAGAGGGTAGCGGGACTAGCGAGCAGTACTTC. Its translation is CASSEEGSGTSEQYF. The V and J genes are TRBV6-1 and TRBJ2-7, with TRBD2 matching 8 bases. Germline V gene lookup returns CDR1 MNHNS and CDR2 SASEGT. Trimming at V came to 1 base and at J to 6 bases, leaving 8 bases not matched to a gene. The CDR3 covers 15 residues.